A single T cell receptor (beta chain) is shown here with its context. Its antigen is undetermined. Researchers ran the PCR with 60 Vbeta and 13 Jbeta primers. Produced via immunoSEQ multiplex PCR; TCRdb's table is partial and in-frame only. This table holds about 210,000 clones, 82% found once. Germline lookup yields CDR1 LNHNV and CDR2 YYDKDF (reference sequence). The CDR3 runs to 17 residues. With 0 bases removed from V and 0 bases from J, the gap between germline ends came to 13 bases. These data come from a study of cytomegalovirus exposure and HLA in healthy donors. Findings and caveats of the study: As a later analysis showed, several of the most significant clusters appeared to be linked to common viral pathogens. Near-uniform donor sequencing depth was presumed by presence/absence analyses.

This TCR came from a man between 35 and 55 years old in good health and CMV-seropositive. The chain links TRBV15 to TRBJ2-3; D is possibly TRBD2 (6 bases). Sample: PBMCs. The CDR3 loop is CATSRDRSGASTDTQYF. CDR3 in DNA: TGTGCCACCAGCAGAGATCGATCGGGAGCGAGCACAGATACGCAGTATTTT.